One sample yielded the 18 T cell receptor beta chains listed below, sequenced in a study of CD8 T cells in ankylosing spondylitis. MiXCR, applied by TCRdb to the 5' RACE reads, yields one record per CDR3 protein. The data hold more than 400,000 distinct CDR3 sequences, with over 4% observed a single time. General study results and limits: In ankylosing spondylitis blood, a motif of roughly 8 highly homologous TCR beta variants appeared characteristic.

The antigens for these receptors are not known. The sequenced sample consisted of blood, either unsorted or a sorted T cell fraction (not recorded which). The receptors were gathered from a male donor with ankylosing spondylitis.

The genes are TRBV7-9 and TRBJ2-4, with 7 positions matching TRBD1. From germline, CDR1 is SEHNR and CDR2 FQNEAQ (reference sequence). V lost 4 bases to trimming and J lost 4 bases; unmatched junction nucleotides: 4. The CDR3 contains 14 residues. The CDR3 region has the DNA TGTGCCAGCAGCTCCCGGGACAGTAAAAACATTCAGTACTTC. Encoded protein: CASSSRDSKNIQYF.

At least ten counts were recorded for this clonotype. This chain uses TRBV29-1 with TRBJ2-3; the match to TRBD2 covers 10 bases. CDR3 length: 14 residues. V shed 4 bases, J shed 2 bases, and the junction held 3 bases outside the gene matches. Germline CDR1 and CDR2: SQVTM and ANQGSEA. CDR3 region: CSVGAGGPTDTQYF. CDR3 nucleotide sequence: TGCAGCGTTGGAGCGGGAGGGCCCACAGATACGCAGTATTTT.

The chain couples TRBV20-1 to TRBJ2-7, with 10 bases matching TRBD1. The CDR3 sequence is 14 residues long. CDR1 is DFQATT and CDR2 is SNEGSKA in the germline V gene (reference sequence). V lost 6 bases to trimming and J lost 2 bases; unmatched junction nucleotides: 7. The CDR3 here is CSAVPGTGAYEQYF. CDR3 nucleotide sequence: TGCAGTGCCGTACCCGGGACAGGGGCCTACGAGCAGTACTTC.

This clonotype was seen repeatedly, ten times or more. The chain links TRBV18 to TRBJ2-3; D unresolved. Germline CDR1 KGHSH, CDR2 LQKENI. This CDR3 comprises 16 residues. Trimming shortened V by 5 bases and J by 4 bases, and 19 bases separated the two germline ends. This CDR3 is CASSAALSSRPDTQYF. Written as DNA, the CDR3 is TGTGCCAGCTCAGCCGCCCTCTCCTCCCGCCCAGATACGCAGTATTTT.

This clonotype was counted between two and nine times. This sequence joins TRBV19 and TRBJ2-1, with D perhaps being TRBD1 or TRBD2 (6 bases each). The CDR3 has 12 amino acids. Germline V lookup: CDR1 LNHDA, CDR2 SQIVND (reference sequence). The CDR3 nucleotides are TGTGCTGCGGGACAAGGATGGGGCGAGCAGTTCTTC. This sequence encodes CAAGQGWGEQFF. Supplemented by reference TRBV19 and TRBJ2-1, the full variable domain reads DGGITQSPKYLFRKEGQNVTLSCEQNLNHDAMYWYRQDPGQGLRLIYYSQIVNDFQKGDIAEGYSVSREKKESFPLTVTSAQKNPTAFYLCAAGQGWGEQFFGPGTRLTVL.

In this sample, this clonotype turned up many times. The chain uses TRBV4-2 and TRBJ2-3; no definite D call. This CDR3 is built from 14 residues. CDR1 is LGHNA and CDR2 is YNFKEQ in the germline V gene. V was cut by 0 bases and J by 12 bases, with 16 bases left in between. The CDR3 sequence: CASSQDRDISQQYF. CDR3 nucleotides: TGTGCCAGCAGCCAAGATAGAGACATAAGCCAACAGTATTTT.

This clonotype was detected ten times or more. V and J are TRBV5-1 and TRBJ2-1, with unresolved D. V was clipped by 0 bases and J by 0 bases, with 7 bases between them. This CDR3 region has 15 residues. Germline V gene lookup returns CDR1 SGHRS and CDR2 YFSETQ. The CDR3 DNA is TGCGCCAGCAGCTTGGGGCAGCGCTCCTACAATGAGCAGTTCTTC. Encoded protein: CASSLGQRSYNEQFF.

There are many counts of this clonotype. V gene TRBV7-2 combines with J gene TRBJ2-3; weak D call: TRBD2 (6 bases). The V end lost 5 bases, the J end lost 6 bases, and 15 bases lay between the germline ends. CDR1 is SGHTA and CDR2 is FQGNSA in the germline V gene. The CDR3 extends over 14 amino acids. The CDR3 loop reads CASSLRGFEDTQYF. CDR3 nucleotides: TGTGCCAGCAGCCTACGGGGGTTCGAGGATACGCAGTATTTT.

This clonotype was recorded many times. The V call is TRBV29-1, the J call TRBJ2-7; 10 positions match TRBD1. The CDR3 runs 17 residues. The trim removed 5 bases at V and 3 bases at J, leaving 16 bases unmatched. CDR1 SQVTM and CDR2 ANQGSEA come from the germline V gene. CDR3 loop: CSVSSVADRGIGYEQYF. In DNA form, the CDR3 reads TGCAGCGTTTCAAGTGTTGCGGACAGGGGGATAGGCTACGAGCAGTACTTC.

This clonotype was picked up many times. The V call is TRBV7-2, the J call TRBJ1-2; D might be TRBD1 (5 bases). The V gene's germline CDR1 is SGHTA and CDR2 FQGNSA. The CDR3 spans 15 residues. Trimming removed 1 base at V and 0 bases at J, with 9 bases between. CDR3 in amino acids: CASSLVGVSNYGYTF. The CDR3 nucleotides are TGTGCCAGCAGCTTAGTGGGGGTTTCTAACTATGGCTACACCTTC.

This clonotype was seen ten or more times. V is TRBV4-1 and J is TRBJ2-7; TRBD1 matches 9 bases. The CDR3 is 16 residues long. V lost 1 base and J lost 5; bases outside the gene matches: 9. The germline V gene has CDR1 MGHRA and CDR2 YSYEKL. CDR3 in DNA: TGCGCCAGCAGCCAAGGAATCGGGACAGGGCCTAACGAGCAGTACTTC. Its translation: CASSQGIGTGPNEQYF.

This clonotype was found many times. The V and J genes are TRBV3-1 and TRBJ2-2; TRBD1 aligns across 7 bases. Per the germline V gene, CDR1 is LGHDT and CDR2 is YNNKEL (reference sequence). The V and J ends lost 4 bases and 0 bases, in that order; junction bases with no gene match: 5. CDR3 length: 16 amino acids. CDR3 amino acids: CASSPRDRANTGELFF. The CDR3 DNA sequence: TGTGCCAGCAGCCCAAGGGACAGAGCGAACACCGGGGAGCTGTTTTTT.

In this sample, this clonotype turned up many times. This chain uses TRBV6-2 or TRBV6-3 with TRBJ2-7; no clear D gene. This CDR3 contains 12 residues. The germline V gene has CDR1 MNHEY and CDR2 SVGEGT. V dropped 7 bases and J dropped 6 bases, with 13 bases sitting between them. CDR3 loop: CASITAHGEQYF. CDR3 nucleotide sequence: TGTGCCAGCATTACCGCGCACGGCGAGCAGTACTTC.

This clonotype has ten or more counts. CDR3 bases: TGTGCCAGCAGCCGGCAAGGGGTTGGCTTAGGAGGTACTGAAGCTTTCTTT. Residues: CASSRQGVGLGGTEAFF. V usage is TRBV7-2 and J usage is TRBJ1-1, with a weak D call TRBD1 (5 bases). The CDR3 sequence is 17 residues long. Trimming pared 5 bases from V and 5 bases from J, leaving 24 bases between. Germline V gene sequence: CDR1 SGHTA, CDR2 FQGNSA.

This rearrangement joins TRBV11-2 to TRBJ2-7; a possible D gene is TRBD1 (6 bases). V was cut by 5 bases and J by 0 bases, with 14 bases left in between. Germline CDR1 is SGHAT and CDR2 is FQNNGV. There are 15 residues in the CDR3. CDR3 nucleotide sequence: TGTGCCAGCAGCGGCCGGGGCAGGGGCTCCTACGAGCAGTACTTC. Encoded protein: CASSGRGRGSYEQYF.

This clonotype was observed at least ten times. The CDR3 sequence: CASSPKGGGRSYGYTF. The DNA for the CDR3 is TGTGCCAGCAGCCCCAAGGGCGGGGGGCGCAGCTATGGCTACACCTTC. The chain carries TRBV7-9 and TRBJ1-2, with TRBD1 as a possible D gene (6 bases). This CDR3 comprises 16 residues. Trimming stripped 5 bases from V and 4 bases from J, with 20 bases between. Germline V lookup: CDR1 SEHNR, CDR2 FQNEAQ (reference sequence).

This clonotype was counted many times. This CDR3 reads CAWSVMTGTEAFF. DNA of the CDR3: TGTGCCTGGAGTGTAATGACAGGGACTGAAGCTTTCTTT. The V and J genes are TRBV30 and TRBJ1-1; TRBD1 matches 7 bases. The CDR3 is 13 amino acids. Per germline, CDR1 GTSNPN and CDR2 SVGIG (reference sequence). V lost 0 bases and J lost 5; bases outside the gene matches: 3.

In this sample, this clonotype turned up many times. The J gene is TRBJ2-1, the V gene TRBV4-3; D assignment may be TRBD1 or TRBD2 (5 bases each). V was pared by 1 base and J by 6 bases, with 16 bases between. Per germline, CDR1 LGHNA and CDR2 YSLEER. The CDR3 is 16 residues long. The CDR3 region is CASSQVLGVLSNEQFF. DNA for the CDR3: TGCGCCAGCAGCCAAGTTCTGGGGGTTCTAAGCAATGAGCAGTTCTTC.